The 29 T cell receptor beta chains below were found in one sample sequenced in a study of shared clonotypes between healthy human individuals. Repertoires were generated with immunoSEQ multiplex PCR, while TCRdb's copy carries only in-frame clones and drops some. This sample carries about a million clones, 70% to 80% of them seen once, and the ten largest clones take more than 0.85%. Sequencing used memory CD4+ T cells from PBMCs. The subset was: CD45RA-negative fraction. These receptors were collected from a man in his late teens or twenties in good health. Some clones in this sample may be carry-over from other donors' samples.

This clone was picked up a small number of times. This rearrangement joins TRBV5-1 to TRBJ2-7; TRBD1 aligns across 9 bases. V trimming: 4 bases; J trimming: 5 bases; junction bases outside the gene matches: 10. Germline CDR1 reads SGHRS; CDR2 reads YFSETQ. The CDR3 has 15 residues. In DNA, the CDR3 is TGCGCCAGCAGCGCCTCGGACAGGGGATTCCACGAGCAGTACTTC. Its translation is CASSASDRGFHEQYF.

This clone was detected only a few times. The genes are TRBV2 and TRBJ1-5; 7 positions agree with TRBD1. This CDR3 comprises 13 residues. The germline V gene encodes CDR1 SNHLY and CDR2 FYNNEI. V gave up 4 bases and J gave up 6 bases; unmatched junction bases: 3. As DNA, the CDR3 is TGTGCCAGCAGTGGCAACAGGGGTCAGCCCCAGCATTTT. Protein product: CASSGNRGQPQHF.

The V and J genes are TRBV7-9 and TRBJ2-5, with TRBD1 matching over 8 bases. Germline-derived CDR1 and CDR2 are SEHNR and FQNEAQ (reference sequence). CDR3 length equals 18 residues. The V segment lost 5 bases and the J segment 5 bases; nucleotides outside the gene matches: 19. The CDR3 protein is CASSPAGSAYRGRETQYF. The CDR3 DNA sequence: TGTGCCAGCAGCCCCGCGGGCAGCGCTTACAGGGGGAGGGAGACCCAGTACTTC.

This clone was seen once. This chain links TRBV7-2 with TRBJ1-2, with 10 nucleotides matching TRBD1. This CDR3 is 16 amino acids long. Germline lookup yields CDR1 SGHTA and CDR2 FQGNSA. Trimming cost V 5 bases and J 1 base; bases outside gene matches: 7. The CDR3 region has the DNA TGTGCCAGCAGCCCCACCGGGGACAGGGGTAACTATGGCTACACCTTC. Translation: CASSPTGDRGNYGYTF.

This clone was counted once. CDR3 in DNA: TGTGCCAGTAATCAGTGGCAGGGAGGGACTGAAGCTTTCTTT. It yields the protein CASNQWQGGTEAFF. This chain connects TRBV19 to TRBJ1-1; perhaps TRBD1 as D (5 bases). CDR1 is LNHDA and CDR2 is SQIVND in the germline V gene (reference sequence). This CDR3 comprises 14 residues. Trimming shortened V by 7 bases and J by 5 bases, and 17 bases separated the two germline ends. The full variable domain, its missing parts supplied by reference TRBV19 and TRBJ1-1, is DGGITQSPKYLFRKEGQNVTLSCEQNLNHDAMYWYRQDPGQGLRLIYYSQIVNDFQKGDIAEGYSVSREKKESFPLTVTSAQKNPTAFYLCASNQWQGGTEAFFGQGTRLTVV.

V usage is TRBV2 and J usage is TRBJ1-2; D is undetermined. V gave up 6 bases and J gave up 8 bases, with 22 bases separating them. Germline CDR1 reads SNHLY; CDR2 reads FYNNEI. The CDR3 extends over 15 amino acids. Here the CDR3 reads CASRYPTMAHRGYTF. Written as DNA, the CDR3 is TGTGCCAGCAGATACCCGACCATGGCCCATCGGGGCTACACCTTC.

The chain recombines TRBV5-1 with TRBJ2-1; 12 bases fit TRBD2. The CDR3 runs 19 residues. V trimming: 4 bases; J trimming: 0 bases; junction bases outside the gene matches: 11. The germline V gene encodes CDR1 SGHRS and CDR2 YFSETQ. The CDR3 bases are TGCGCCAGCAGCATGCCTAGCGGGAGGGCCTTAAGCTCCTACAATGAGCAGTTCTTC. Its protein is CASSMPSGRALSSYNEQFF.

V usage is TRBV10-3 and J usage is TRBJ2-7, with 7 bases aligning to TRBD1. Germline V gives CDR1 ENHRY, CDR2 SYGVKD. There are 15 residues in the CDR3. The V segment lost 10 bases and the J segment 3 bases; nucleotides outside the gene matches: 15. The CDR3 bases are TGTGCCACCTCCCCCATCGAGACAGGGAGCTACGAGCAGTACTTC. Protein: CATSPIETGSYEQYF.

This clone was observed a single time. The V and J genes are TRBV4-1 and TRBJ2-7, with a weak D call TRBD1 (6 bases). The CDR3 is made up of 16 amino acids. Germline CDR1 is MGHRA and CDR2 is YSYEKL. Trimming took off 2 bases at V and 2 bases at J, with 16 bases between the two ends. The CDR3 DNA reads TGCGCCAGCAGCCAACATCCCGGGGCAGGGGCCTACGAGCAGTACTTC. The encoded protein is CASSQHPGAGAYEQYF.

The chain combines TRBV27 with TRBJ1-4; the match to TRBD1 covers 7 bases. The CDR3 loop spans 15 amino acids. Germline V gene data show CDR1 as MNHEY and CDR2 as SMNVEV (reference sequence). Trimming took 4 bases from V and 8 from J; bases not matched to a gene: 10. CDR3 in DNA: TGTGCCAGCAGTTCCCGGGACAGCCGAGGGGAAAAACTGTTTTTT. It yields the protein CASSSRDSRGEKLFF.

This chain joins TRBV19 and TRBJ2-7; 9 nucleotides line up with TRBD2. The CDR3 is 14 residues long. J gave up 4 bases and V 6 bases, and 7 bases lay outside the gene matches. The germline V gene has CDR1 LNHDA and CDR2 SQIVND (reference sequence). The CDR3 reads CASSLLAGNYEQYF. CDR3 sequence (DNA): TGTGCCAGTAGCCTCCTAGCGGGAAATTACGAGCAGTACTTC.

The chain carries TRBV6-6 and TRBJ2-1; 10 bases are a match to TRBD1. Germline CDR1 is MNHNY and CDR2 is SVGAGI (reference sequence). The CDR3 consists of 16 residues. The V segment lost 0 bases and the J segment 7 bases; nucleotides outside the gene matches: 6. CDR3 sequence reads: CASSYSRDRGGNEQFF. CDR3 nucleotide sequence: TGTGCCAGCAGTTACTCGAGGGACAGGGGCGGGAATGAGCAGTTCTTC.

This clone was detected only a few times. The chain recombines TRBV5-1 with TRBJ2-3, with unresolved D. Germline CDR1 is SGHRS and CDR2 is YFSETQ. Trimming removed 2 bases at V and 5 bases at J, with 18 bases between. The CDR3 sequence is 16 residues long. The CDR3 reads CASSFYNNPSVDTQYF. CDR3 bases: TGCGCCAGCAGCTTTTACAACAATCCCTCTGTAGATACGCAGTATTTT. The variable domain in full, completed from reference TRBV5-1 and TRBJ2-3, reads KAGVTQTPRYLIKTRGQQVTLSCSPISGHRSVSWYQQTPGQGLQFLFEYFSETQRNKGNFPGRFSGRQFSNSRSEMNVSTLELGDSALYLCASSFYNNPSVDTQYFGPGTRLTVL.

V is TRBV7-8 and J is TRBJ1-1; D unclear. Deletions cut 11 bases from V and 4 bases from J, with 17 bases between. The CDR3 runs 13 residues. Germline V gene sequence: CDR1 SGHVS, CDR2 FQNEAQ. CDR3 DNA: TGTGCCGGTCTTATAGATTGGGGCACTGAAGCTTTCTTT. Encoded protein: CAGLIDWGTEAFF.

This clone turned up a few times. The chain employs TRBV7-2 and TRBJ1-5, with TRBD1 identical over 8 bases. Germline assignment: CDR1 SGHTA and CDR2 FQGNSA. CDR3 length: 15 amino acids. Trimming at V came to 5 bases and at J to 4 bases, leaving 7 bases not matched to a gene. CDR3: CASSPGQGTNQPQHF. The DNA of the CDR3 is TGTGCCAGCAGCCCAGGACAGGGAACGAATCAGCCCCAGCATTTT.

The rearrangement joins TRBV28 to TRBJ2-1; no firm D call. CDR1 is MDHEN, CDR2 SYDVKM, per germline. The V gene lost 5 bases and the J gene lost 10 bases, with 15 bases spanning the gap. This CDR3 region has 13 residues. This chain's CDR3 is CASSPPHDSEQFF. In nucleotides, the CDR3 is TGTGCCAGCAGTCCCCCACACGACTCGGAGCAGTTCTTC.

The rearrangement links TRBV18 to TRBJ1-3; D remains ambiguous. Trimming took off 0 bases at V and 2 bases at J, with 11 bases between the two ends. This CDR3 contains 16 residues. Germline CDR1 is KGHSH and CDR2 is LQKENI. The CDR3 here is CASSPPAGGPGNTIYF. In nucleotides, the CDR3 is TGTGCCAGCTCACCACCTGCTGGAGGCCCTGGAAACACCATATATTTT.

This clone was recorded once. This chain joins TRBV18 and TRBJ2-5; the match to TRBD1 covers 9 bases. The germline V gene has CDR1 KGHSH and CDR2 LQKENI. This CDR3 has 16 amino acids. Trimming cost V 5 bases and J 5 bases; bases outside gene matches: 12. CDR3 residues: CASSSLGQGLGETQYF. The CDR3 coding sequence is TGTGCCAGCTCATCACTCGGACAGGGGCTGGGGGAGACCCAGTACTTC.

Concerning this clone itself: A single base separates this from a much larger clone, so it may be a read error. Other DNA sequences from this sample encode an identical CDR3 as well. J is TRBJ1-4 and V is TRBV28; D is uncertain. The CDR3 is made up of 11 amino acids. The germline gives CDR1 MDHEN, CDR2 SYDVKM. The germline V and J ends were trimmed by 5 bases and 4 bases, with 2 bases remaining between them. The CDR3 spells CASSLNEKLFF. CDR3 in DNA: TGTGCCAGCAGTCTTAATGAAAAACTGTTTTTT. Looking up the rest from reference TRBV28 and TRBJ1-4 gives the full variable domain: DVKVTQSSRYLVKRTGEKVFLECVQDMDHENMFWYRQDPGLGLRLIYFSYDVKMKEKGDIPEGYSVSREKKERFSLILESASTNQTSMYLCASSLNEKLFFGSGTQLSVL.

The V gene is TRBV5-1, the J gene TRBJ1-3, with no clear D. Between the trimmed V and J ends, which lost 7 bases and 0 bases, there was a span of 14 bases. The CDR3 contains 15 residues. Germline CDR1 is SGHRS and CDR2 is YFSETQ. CDR3 sequence reads: CASGPSFSSGNTIYF. In nucleotides, the CDR3 is TGCGCCAGCGGACCGTCATTTAGCTCTGGAAACACCATATATTTT.

The chain uses TRBV28 and TRBJ2-3; 9 bases map to TRBD1. V shed 5 bases and J 5 bases; nucleotides not matched to a gene: 8. The CDR3 has 15 amino acids. Germline values: CDR1 MDHEN, CDR2 SYDVKM. As DNA, the CDR3 is TGTGCCAGCAGTACCCTTGACAGGGGGAAAGATACGCAGTATTTT. It codes for CASSTLDRGKDTQYF. Looking up the rest from reference TRBV28 and TRBJ2-3 gives the full variable domain: DVKVTQSSRYLVKRTGEKVFLECVQDMDHENMFWYRQDPGLGLRLIYFSYDVKMKEKGDIPEGYSVSREKKERFSLILESASTNQTSMYLCASSTLDRGKDTQYFGPGTRLTVL.

The chain couples TRBV18 to TRBJ2-1; D is perhaps TRBD1 or TRBD2 (6 bases each). V shed 3 bases and J shed 7 bases, with 19 bases lying between them. There are 16 residues in the CDR3. The V gene's germline CDR1 is KGHSH and CDR2 LQKENI. The CDR3 coding sequence is TGTGCCAGCTCACCGACCCGGGGGCTTTCGGGGAATGAGCAGTTCTTC. This gives the protein CASSPTRGLSGNEQFF.

This clone was detected only a few times. The chain has TRBV5-8 and TRBJ2-5; D perhaps matches TRBD2 (6 bases). Germline lookup yields CDR1 SGHTS and CDR2 YDEGEE. This CDR3 comprises 16 residues. V dropped 0 bases and J dropped 4 bases, with 16 bases sitting between them. This CDR3 is CASSLGRAGQGETQYF. The CDR3 nucleotides are TGTGCCAGCAGCTTGGGGAGGGCAGGGCAAGGAGAGACCCAGTACTTC.

The CDR3 sequence is CASSFVSGSSRNEQFF. CDR3 bases: TGTGCCAGCAGTTTCGTTAGCGGGAGTAGTCGCAATGAGCAGTTCTTC. The rearrangement links TRBV27 to TRBJ2-1, with TRBD2 matching over 9 bases. V was pared by 3 bases and J by 6 bases, with 9 bases of the junction left unmatched. CDR3 length equals 16 residues. Germline CDR1 and CDR2: MNHEY and SMNVEV (reference sequence).

As for this clone: This CDR3 is also generated by other DNA sequences in the sample. The genes are TRBV14 and TRBJ2-2; D call uncertain. The germline gives CDR1 SGHDN, CDR2 FVKESK. This CDR3 spans 14 amino acids. V was pared by 0 bases and J by 0 bases, with 2 bases between. Here the CDR3 DNA reads TGTGCCAGCAGCCAAGAAACGAACACCGGGGAGCTGTTTTTT. Its protein product is CASSQETNTGELFF. The entire variable domain, with the rest obtained from reference TRBV14 and TRBJ2-2, is as follows: EAGVTQFPSHSVIEKGQTVTLRCDPISGHDNLYWYRRVMGKEIKFLLHFVKESKQDESGMPNNRFLAERTGGTYSTLKVQPAELEDSGVYFCASSQETNTGELFFGEGSRLTVL.

The CDR3 DNA reads as TGTGCCAGCAGCTTAAGGAGGCTAGCGGGAGTTAACAACGAGCAGTACTTC. It specifies CASSLRRLAGVNNEQYF. The V call is TRBV13, the J call TRBJ2-7, with 10 bases matching TRBD2. The CDR3 contains 17 residues. J gave up 5 bases and V 2 bases, and 12 bases lay outside the gene matches. Germline V gene sequence: CDR1 PRHDT, CDR2 FYEKMQ (reference sequence).

This clone was seen a handful of times. This CDR3 reads CASSDSVQETQYF. In DNA, the CDR3 is TGTGCCAGCAGTGATTCGGTCCAAGAGACCCAGTACTTC. The rearrangement joins TRBV25-1 to TRBJ2-5; D not resolved. Trimming pared 3 bases from V and 1 base from J, leaving 6 bases between. The germline V gene encodes CDR1 MGHDK and CDR2 SYGVNS. CDR3 size: 13 residues.

The genes are TRBV28 and TRBJ1-1; the D is unclear. The CDR3 length is 14 residues. CDR1 and CDR2 from the germline V gene are MDHEN and SYDVKM. Between the trimmed V and J ends, which lost 3 bases and 0 bases, there was a span of 8 bases. The CDR3 nucleotides read TGTGCCAGCAGTTTTTCCCAATTGAACACTGAAGCTTTCTTT. Amino acids: CASSFSQLNTEAFF. The full variable domain, with the rest looked up from reference TRBV28 and TRBJ1-1, is DVKVTQSSRYLVKRTGEKVFLECVQDMDHENMFWYRQDPGLGLRLIYFSYDVKMKEKGDIPEGYSVSREKKERFSLILESASTNQTSMYLCASSFSQLNTEAFFGQGTRLTVV.

This clone appeared many times. The J gene is TRBJ2-3, the V gene TRBV7-9; no clear D. V lost 3 bases and J 1 base, leaving 5 bases between the germline ends. This CDR3 contains 13 residues. Germline-derived CDR1 and CDR2 are SEHNR and FQNEAQ (reference sequence). This CDR3 is CASSFGGTDTQYF. The CDR3 region has the DNA TGTGCCAGCAGCTTCGGTGGCACAGATACGCAGTATTTT. Based on the CDR3 plus reference TRBV7-9 and TRBJ2-3, the full variable domain is DTGVSQNPRHKITKRGQNVTFRCDPISEHNRLYWYRQTLGQGPEFLTYFQNEAQLEKSRLLSDRFSAERPKGSFSTLEIQRTEQGDSAMYLCASSFGGTDTQYFGPGTRLTVL.